Each of the 32 T cell receptor beta chains below was sequenced from the same sample in a study of identical twins. MiXCR was run by TCRdb on the 5' RACE reads, yielding one entry per CDR3 protein. Of 700,000 or so distinct CDR3 sequences listed, about 9.4% were seen once; the top ten hold more than 0.75%. These data are also associated with another study on yellow fever vaccine responses in identical twins.

Sequencing input: PBMCs. The source is a woman aged 18-29 years in good health.

Only a few counts were recorded for this clonotype. The chain has TRBV7-9 and TRBJ2-7, with 8 bases fitting TRBD1. After removal of 5 bases from V and 4 bases from J, the junction contained 16 bases not matched to a gene. The CDR3 is 17 residues long. Germline V gene lookup returns CDR1 SEHNR and CDR2 FQNEAQ (reference sequence). The CDR3 here is CASSPTPTGVLVYEQYF. The CDR3 nucleotides read TGTGCCAGCAGCCCTACCCCGACAGGGGTCCTTGTTTACGAGCAGTACTTC.

The sample holds many counts of this clonotype. The rearrangement uses TRBV12-3 or TRBV12-4 and TRBJ2-7, with D possibly called TRBD1 or TRBD2 (6 bases each). V gave up 3 bases and J gave up 3 bases, with 15 bases separating them. The CDR3 runs 15 residues. CDR3 sequence (DNA): TGTGCCAGCAGTTTGGGGCAGGGGAGGTTCTACGAGCAGTACTTC. Its translation is CASSLGQGRFYEQYF.

In its sample, this clonotype was seen a few times. The chain employs TRBV6-1 and TRBJ2-2; tentatively, D is TRBD1 (5 bases). Germline V CDR1 and CDR2: MNHNS, SASEGT. The V and J ends lost 6 bases and 2 bases respectively, with 13 bases between them. The CDR3 extends over 15 amino acids. CDR3 protein: CASSRTYRNTGELFF. In DNA form, the CDR3 reads TGTGCCAGCAGCCGGACATACCGTAACACCGGGGAGCTGTTTTTT.

This clonotype has more than one count but fewer than ten. The V and J genes are TRBV20-1 and TRBJ1-3; D is possibly TRBD1 (5 bases). V lost 4 bases, J lost 2 bases, and 6 bases lay in between. This CDR3 is 12 amino acids long. Germline assignment: CDR1 DFQATT and CDR2 SNEGSKA (reference sequence). The CDR3 loop is CSAKGTGNTIYF. Written as DNA, the CDR3 is TGCAGTGCTAAGGGGACTGGAAACACCATATATTTT.

The rearrangement uses TRBV3-1 and TRBJ1-4, with D perhaps matching TRBD1 (6 bases). Germline values: CDR1 LGHDT, CDR2 YNNKEL (reference sequence). V was shortened by 4 bases and J by 0 bases, with 9 bases between the two germline ends. This CDR3 has 15 amino acids. For the CDR3, the DNA is TGTGCCAGCAGCCCCAGACAGGCAACTAATGAAAAACTGTTTTTT. Amino acids: CASSPRQATNEKLFF.

Many counts were recorded for this clonotype. This rearrangement joins TRBV10-3 to TRBJ2-7, with 11 bases lining up with TRBD2. Trimming removed 3 bases from V and 7 bases from J; junction bases left unmatched: 2. The CDR3 runs to 13 residues. Germline values: CDR1 ENHRY, CDR2 SYGVKD. CDR3 sequence (DNA): TGTGCCATCAGTGACGGGACTAGCGGAGAGCAGTACTTC. Translating it yields CAISDGTSGEQYF.

The rearrangement joins TRBV24-1 to TRBJ2-2; D uncertain. Between the trimmed V and J ends, which lost 3 bases and 0 bases, there was a span of 10 bases. The germline CDR1 and CDR2 sequences are KGHDR and SFDVKD. The CDR3 sequence is 16 residues long. This CDR3 reads CATSDATFSNTGELFF. The CDR3 DNA reads as TGTGCCACCAGTGATGCGACATTTTCGAACACCGGGGAGCTGTTTTTT.

The chain links TRBV27 to TRBJ2-1; D is unclear. Trimming left V 5 bases short and J 5 bases short, with 13 bases between. The CDR3 sequence is 14 residues long. Looked up from germline, CDR1 is MNHEY and CDR2 is SMNVEV (reference sequence). CDR3 protein: CASSPRVPNNEQFF. DNA for the CDR3: TGTGCCAGCAGTCCAAGGGTTCCAAACAATGAGCAGTTCTTC.

This clonotype was seen more than once but under ten times. The chain couples TRBV18 to TRBJ2-5, with a weak D call TRBD1 (5 bases). Trimming stripped 4 bases from V and 5 bases from J, with 11 bases between. CDR1 and CDR2 (germline): KGHSH, LQKENI. This CDR3 spans 13 amino acids. The CDR3 region is CASSHWKGETQYF. The CDR3 nucleotides are TGTGCCAGCTCACATTGGAAGGGGGAGACCCAGTACTTC.

At least ten counts were recorded for this clonotype. This chain links TRBV12-3 or TRBV12-4 with TRBJ2-7, with 8 bases identical to TRBD2. The CDR3 covers 15 residues. The ends lost 6 bases at V and 3 bases at J; junction bases unmatched: 10. CDR3 nucleotides: TGTGCCAGCAGCCCAAGACTAGCGCCAAACTACGAGCAGTACTTC. Its protein product is CASSPRLAPNYEQYF.

The chain uses TRBV12-3 or TRBV12-4 and TRBJ2-3, with 12 bases that match TRBD2. The CDR3 runs 17 residues. Trimming cost V 4 bases and J 5 bases; bases outside gene matches: 10. CDR3 sequence reads: CASSSKTSGGHGDTQYF. CDR3 DNA: TGTGCCAGCAGTTCTAAAACTAGCGGGGGGCATGGAGATACGCAGTATTTT.

The chain employs TRBV5-5 and TRBJ1-1; weak D call: TRBD1 (5 bases). Germline CDR1 reads SGHKS; CDR2 reads YYEKEE (reference sequence). The CDR3 totals 14 residues. The V and J ends lost 3 bases and 1 base respectively, with 10 bases between them. CDR3 loop: CASSWTPGNTEAFF. The DNA for the CDR3 is TGTGCCAGCAGCTGGACACCAGGGAACACTGAAGCTTTCTTT.

This clonotype showed up many times. The rearrangement uses TRBV29-1 and TRBJ2-5; D is tentatively TRBD1 or TRBD2 (6 bases each). In germline, CDR1 is SQVTM, CDR2 ANQGSEA. The V end was cut by 1 base, the J end by 3 bases, with 18 bases between. CDR3 length: 16 amino acids. The chain's CDR3 is CSVEVLGGLSKETQYF. CDR3 bases: TGCAGCGTTGAAGTTTTGGGGGGCCTTTCTAAAGAGACCCAGTACTTC.

The V gene is TRBV7-6, the J gene TRBJ2-7; TRBD1 agrees at 7 bases. CDR1 is SGHVS, CDR2 FNYEAQ, per germline. This CDR3 contains 14 residues. V was clipped by 6 bases and J by 5 bases; unmatched bases: 10. The CDR3 here is CASSQYGQVDEQYF. In DNA form, the CDR3 reads TGTGCCAGCAGTCAATACGGACAGGTCGACGAGCAGTACTTC.

This clonotype was seen a few times. The chain joins TRBV7-8 to TRBJ2-5; 9 bases map to TRBD2. The CDR3 is 17 residues long. Unmatched junction bases numbered 7, after V lost 1 base and J lost 1 base. The V gene's germline CDR1 is SGHVS and CDR2 FQNEAQ. This chain's CDR3 is CASSLEVLAGLQETQYF. In DNA, the CDR3 is TGTGCCAGCAGCTTAGAAGTCCTAGCGGGGCTCCAAGAGACCCAGTACTTC.

This clonotype was counted only a few times. This chain uses TRBV3-1 with TRBJ2-7; 7 bases fit TRBD2. Germline CDR1 LGHDT, CDR2 YNNKEL (reference sequence). With 1 base clipped from V and 6 bases from J, the junction kept 12 bases outside the gene matches. This CDR3 is 16 amino acids long. The CDR3 bases are TGTGCCAGCAGCCAAGGGATCCTAGCGGTTATAGGCGAGCAGTACTTC. Protein: CASSQGILAVIGEQYF.

This clonotype came up a few times. The rearrangement links TRBV2 to TRBJ2-5; 8 nucleotides line up with TRBD2. V was clipped by 6 bases and J by 1 base; unmatched bases: 10. Germline loops: CDR1 SNHLY, CDR2 FYNNEI. This CDR3 has 16 residues. The CDR3 sequence: CASRRKLAGSQETQYF. DNA of the CDR3: TGTGCCAGCAGGAGGAAATTAGCGGGGAGCCAAGAGACCCAGTACTTC.

This clonotype was counted ten times or more. The V call is TRBV12-3 or TRBV12-4, the J call TRBJ2-6; D is undetermined. This CDR3 spans 15 amino acids. V was pared by 5 bases and J by 1 base, with 9 bases between. The CDR3 DNA reads TGTGCCAGCAGTGTCTGGGGTTCTGGGGCCAACGTCCTGACTTTC. This translates into CASSVWGSGANVLTF.

This clonotype was detected ten times or more. The V call is TRBV6-2 or TRBV6-3, the J call TRBJ2-7; D not certain. V lost 6 bases to trimming and J lost 0 bases, with 9 bases between them. The CDR3 sequence is 13 residues long. Germline CDR1 and CDR2: MNHEY and SVGEGT. CDR3 DNA sequence: TGTGCCAGCAGGTGGACGTACTCCTACGAGCAGTACTTC. This encodes CASRWTYSYEQYF.

This chain connects TRBV27 to TRBJ1-2, with 7 bases aligning to TRBD1. The germline gives CDR1 MNHEY, CDR2 SMNVEV (reference sequence). The V and J ends lost 5 bases and 0 bases, in that order; junction bases with no gene match: 3. CDR3 size: 14 residues. The CDR3 coding sequence is TGTGCCAGCAGTCCGGACAGGCCTAACTATGGCTACACCTTC. It is translated as CASSPDRPNYGYTF.

This clonotype was seen a few times. This sequence joins TRBV3-1 and TRBJ2-7; D might be TRBD1 (6 bases). V gave up 5 bases and J gave up 3 bases, with 11 bases separating them. This CDR3 spans 13 amino acids. CDR1 LGHDT and CDR2 YNNKEL come from the germline V gene (reference sequence). The CDR3 DNA reads TGTGCCAGCAGCAGGGGGTTGGGCTACGAGCAGTACTTC. Its protein is CASSRGLGYEQYF.

This chain connects TRBV7-2 to TRBJ2-7; 11 bases line up with TRBD2. Germline V gene data show CDR1 as SGHTA and CDR2 as FQGNSA. V was pared by 1 base and J by 2 bases, with 4 bases of the junction left unmatched. The CDR3 is 16 amino acids. The CDR3 DNA reads as TGTGCCAGCAGCTTAGTGTCTAGCGGGGGGACCTACGAGCAGTACTTC. It yields the protein CASSLVSSGGTYEQYF.

This clonotype was seen a few times. This sequence joins TRBV24-1 and TRBJ2-1, with 9 nucleotides matching TRBD2. The germline V gene encodes CDR1 KGHDR and CDR2 SFDVKD. The ends lost 3 bases at V and 1 base at J; junction bases unmatched: 6. This CDR3 contains 17 residues. CDR3 bases: TGTGCCACCAGTGATGGGGGACTAGCTGATTCCTACAATGAGCAGTTCTTC. It is translated as CATSDGGLADSYNEQFF.

This clonotype turned up a few times. This chain links TRBV25-1 with TRBJ2-1, with 11 bases matching TRBD1. The V gene end was trimmed by 4 bases and the J gene end by 8 bases; junction bases not matched to a gene: 4. The germline CDR1 and CDR2 sequences are MGHDK and SYGVNS. The CDR3 sequence is 14 residues long. The CDR3 sequence: CASSAGTGGYEQFF. CDR3 DNA sequence: TGTGCCAGCAGTGCCGGGACAGGGGGGTATGAGCAGTTCTTC. The full variable domain, with the rest looked up from reference TRBV25-1 and TRBJ2-1, is EADIYQTPRYLVIGTGKKITLECSQTMGHDKMYWYQQDPGMELHLIHYSYGVNSTEKGDLSSESTVSRIRTEHFPLTLESARPSHTSQYLCASSAGTGGYEQFFGPGTRLTVL.

This chain uses TRBV20-1 with TRBJ2-1; TRBD2 might be the D (5 bases). The V gene's germline CDR1 is DFQATT and CDR2 SNEGSKA (reference sequence). Trimming removed 0 bases at V and 7 bases at J, with 10 bases between. The CDR3 totals 13 residues. This CDR3 is CSAREPWRNEQFF. The CDR3 coding sequence is TGCAGTGCTAGAGAACCATGGAGGAATGAGCAGTTCTTC.

This clonotype was seen a few times. This chain joins TRBV20-1 and TRBJ2-1, with D possibly matching TRBD2 (6 bases). With 5 bases removed from V and 4 bases from J, the gap between germline ends came to 15 bases. The CDR3 length is 14 residues. Per germline, CDR1 DFQATT and CDR2 SNEGSKA (reference sequence). Here the CDR3 reads CSAAAGLNYNEQFF. The CDR3 coding sequence is TGCAGTGCTGCGGCCGGACTAAATTACAATGAGCAGTTCTTC.

This clonotype occurred many times. The J gene is TRBJ2-1, the V gene TRBV9; 7 bases are shared with TRBD2. There are 16 residues in the CDR3. Germline CDR1 SGDLS, CDR2 YYNGEE. The ends lost 3 bases at V and 4 bases at J; junction bases unmatched: 10. CDR3 sequence: CASSASPGGSYNEQFF. CDR3 coding DNA: TGTGCCAGCAGCGCCTCTCCCGGGGGGTCATACAATGAGCAGTTCTTC.

The rearrangement links TRBV28 to TRBJ2-1; 8 bases agree with TRBD1. The CDR3 length is 16 residues. Germline values: CDR1 MDHEN, CDR2 SYDVKM. The V segment lost 5 bases and the J segment 8 bases; nucleotides outside the gene matches: 14. DNA for the CDR3: TGTGCCAGCAGTCCTCACGGACAGGGCTGGGGGGATGAGCAGTTCTTC. Translation gives CASSPHGQGWGDEQFF.

This clonotype was counted a few times. The chain has TRBV24-1 and TRBJ1-4, with D hard to call. The CDR3 is made up of 14 amino acids. The V end was cut by 3 bases, the J end by 5 bases, with 9 bases between. Looked up from germline, CDR1 is KGHDR and CDR2 is SFDVKD. The CDR3 DNA reads TGTGCCACCAGTGATGGCCCGAGGAATGAAAAACTGTTTTTT. It encodes CATSDGPRNEKLFF.

This clonotype came up a few times. The rearrangement joins TRBV29-1 to TRBJ2-3; D gene ambiguous. This CDR3 comprises 16 residues. Germline values: CDR1 SQVTM, CDR2 ANQGSEA. Trimming pared 4 bases from V and 1 base from J, leaving 18 bases between. The CDR3 nucleotides read TGCAGCGTTGGGGGAAGGGCCAACGGAGGCACAGATACGCAGTATTTT. Translated: CSVGGRANGGTDTQYF.

This clonotype has a handful of counts. This chain links TRBV13 with TRBJ2-1; D is tentatively TRBD1 or TRBD2 (6 bases each). This CDR3 contains 17 residues. Germline loops: CDR1 PRHDT, CDR2 FYEKMQ (reference sequence). Between the trimmed V and J ends, which lost 5 bases and 5 bases, there was a span of 22 bases. The CDR3 protein is CASSPERGREANNEQFF. The CDR3 DNA reads TGTGCCAGCAGCCCGGAACGGGGGCGGGAAGCAAACAATGAGCAGTTCTTC. The full variable domain, rest sourced from reference TRBV13 and TRBJ2-1, is AAGVIQSPRHLIKEKRETATLKCYPIPRHDTVYWYQQGPGQDPQFLISFYEKMQSDKGSIPDRFSAQQFSDYHSELNMSSLELGDSALYFCASSPERGREANNEQFFGPGTRLTVL.

The chain has TRBV29-1 and TRBJ2-5; D is perhaps TRBD2 (6 bases). CDR3 size: 13 residues. Per the germline V gene, CDR1 is SQVTM and CDR2 is ANQGSEA. The V and J ends lost 3 bases and 5 bases respectively, with 13 bases between them. CDR3 loop: CSVEGIAGETQYF. The CDR3 DNA sequence: TGCAGCGTTGAGGGGATCGCGGGGGAGACCCAGTACTTC.